These 22 T cell receptor beta chains were all obtained from the same sample, sequenced in a study of shared T cell receptors in the human thymus listed by TCRdb under 2021. Library construction relied on the immunoSEQ multiplex PCR assay. Drawn from immuneACCESS, this table holds only the in-frame rearrangements with V and J called that TCRdb kept. Clones are partly lost; checked studies trace under half to an unresolved V gene and leave the rest unexplained. The sample yields approximately 660,000 clones; roughly 90% were counted once. Approximately 0.011% of the sample comes from the top ten. These data were also reused for a study on human thymus T cells.

Material for sequencing was thymocytes. The receptor set was obtained from a boy in the first two years of life with a congenital heart defect. Donor details come from another sample of the same person, matched by shared clones.

The chain joins TRBV9 to TRBJ2-3; TRBD2 matches 9 bases. The V gene's germline CDR1 is SGDLS and CDR2 YYNGEE. With 4 bases clipped from V and 6 bases from J, the junction kept 9 bases outside the gene matches. The CDR3 has 15 residues. The CDR3 protein is CASSSGGLALDTQYF. DNA for the CDR3: TGTGCCAGCAGCTCGGGGGGACTAGCCTTGGATACGCAGTATTTT.

The chain employs TRBV6-1 and TRBJ2-1; 7 nucleotides line up with TRBD2. The germline gives CDR1 MNHNS, CDR2 SASEGT. With 5 bases clipped from V and 8 bases from J, the junction kept 12 bases outside the gene matches. The CDR3 runs 15 residues. The CDR3 is CASSRGGRNSDEQFF. The CDR3, as DNA: TGTGCCAGCAGTCGGGGAGGGAGGAATAGCGATGAGCAGTTCTTC.

This clone showed up just once. V is TRBV30 and J is TRBJ1-2, with TRBD1 identical over 8 bases. This CDR3 has 16 residues. The germline V gene encodes CDR1 GTSNPN and CDR2 SVGIG (reference sequence). J lost 4 bases, V lost 3 bases, and 13 bases had no gene match. CDR3 protein: CAWSHPRRTGIYGYTF. DNA for the CDR3: TGTGCCTGGAGCCATCCTCGGAGGACAGGGATCTATGGCTACACCTTC.

Worth noting for this clone: Other DNA sequences in this specimen translate into the identical CDR3. This rearrangement joins TRBV4-2 to TRBJ2-7; TRBD1 is a possible D gene (6 bases). Germline CDR1 LGHNA, CDR2 YNFKEQ. This CDR3 is built from 15 residues. V dropped 0 bases and J dropped 0 bases, with 9 bases sitting between them. CDR3 coding DNA: TGTGCCAGCAGCCAAGACAGGGGCGGCTCCTACGAGCAGTACTTC. Translating it yields CASSQDRGGSYEQYF.

This clone was picked up one time. The rearrangement links TRBV7-9 to TRBJ2-7, with D perhaps TRBD2 (5 bases). This CDR3 contains 15 residues. V was clipped by 3 bases and J by 5 bases, with 17 bases between them. Germline V lookup: CDR1 SEHNR, CDR2 FQNEAQ (reference sequence). CDR3 nucleotide sequence: TGTGCCAGCAGCTTCCTTAAAGTTTCCGGGGACGAGCAGTACTTC. It encodes CASSFLKVSGDEQYF.

This clone occurred a few times. Other DNA sequences within the sample encode an identical CDR3. J is TRBJ2-1 and V is TRBV19; D uncertain. Germline CDR1 LNHDA, CDR2 SQIVND (reference sequence). V was trimmed by 3 bases and J by 6 bases, leaving 6 bases between them. This CDR3 is 12 amino acids long. The CDR3 loop is CASSIGGNEQFF. CDR3 in DNA: TGTGCCAGTAGTATTGGCGGCAATGAGCAGTTCTTC.

V is TRBV5-1 and J is TRBJ2-3, with D possibly matching TRBD2 (5 bases). V lost 1 base and J 5 bases, leaving 17 bases between the germline ends. There are 16 residues in the CDR3. Per germline, CDR1 SGHRS and CDR2 YFSETQ. CDR3 sequence reads: CASSLSSLIGRDTQYF. DNA of the CDR3: TGCGCCAGCAGCTTGAGTAGCCTCATTGGGAGAGATACGCAGTATTTT.

This chain connects TRBV28 to TRBJ1-5, with 7 positions matching TRBD1. The CDR3 consists of 15 residues. Germline V gene sequence: CDR1 MDHEN, CDR2 SYDVKM. V lost 7 bases to trimming and J lost 2 bases; unmatched junction nucleotides: 8. CDR3 coding DNA: TGTGCCAGCAAACCGGAAGGACAGGGCAATCAGCCCCAGCATTTT. Translated, it gives CASKPEGQGNQPQHF.

This CDR3 is CASTGVGSGPQHF. The CDR3 nucleotides read TGTGCCAGCACGGGGGTGGGATCGGGGCCCCAGCATTTT. V and J are TRBV2 and TRBJ1-5; possibly TRBD1 for D (5 bases). The length of the CDR3 is 13 residues. The V and J ends lost 7 bases and 9 bases respectively, with 16 bases between them. CDR1 and CDR2 from the germline V gene are SNHLY and FYNNEI.

The chain is built from TRBV30 and TRBJ1-5, with a tentative D call TRBD1 (5 bases). Germline lookup yields CDR1 GTSNPN and CDR2 SVGIG (reference sequence). Trimming cost V 3 bases and J 2 bases, with 17 bases left between them. CDR3 size: 16 residues. The CDR3 region has the DNA TGTGCCTGGAGCGCTCCGCGGGGGTTGGGCAATCAGCCCCAGCATTTT. Protein sequence: CAWSAPRGLGNQPQHF. Supplemented by reference TRBV30 and TRBJ1-5, the full variable domain reads SQTIHQWPATLVQPVGSPLSLECTVEGTSNPNLYWYRQAAGRGLQLLFYSVGIGQISSEVPQNLSASRPQDRQFILSSKKLLLSDSGFYLCAWSAPRGLGNQPQHFGDGTRLSIL.

This clone was seen only a few times. The genes are TRBV4-2 and TRBJ2-7, with 8 bases aligning to TRBD2. Germline trimming cut 5 bases from V and 0 bases from J; bases unmatched to any gene: 6. There are 15 residues in the CDR3. Per germline, CDR1 LGHNA and CDR2 YNFKEQ. The CDR3 reads CASSGGGRSSYEQYF. The CDR3 DNA reads TGTGCCAGCAGCGGGGGCGGGAGGAGCTCCTACGAGCAGTACTTC.

The J gene is TRBJ2-1, the V gene TRBV29-1, with D possibly matching TRBD2 (7 bases). Germline V gene lookup returns CDR1 SQVTM and CDR2 ANQGSEA. The CDR3 extends over 13 amino acids. Trimming shortened V by 7 bases and J by 6 bases, and 16 bases separated the two germline ends. The CDR3 protein is CSAIGGARNEQFF. The DNA for the CDR3 is TGCAGCGCCATTGGGGGGGCTCGCAATGAGCAGTTCTTC.

The rearrangement joins TRBV7-2 to TRBJ2-6, with 7 bases matching TRBD2. The CDR3 sequence is 17 residues long. The V gene end was trimmed by 4 bases and the J gene end by 2 bases; junction bases not matched to a gene: 8. From germline, CDR1 is SGHTA and CDR2 FQGNSA. As DNA, the CDR3 is TGTGCCAGCAGCTCCAAAGCGGGATACCCTGGGGCCAACGTCCTGACTTTC. Translated, it gives CASSSKAGYPGANVLTF. Using reference TRBV7-2 and TRBJ2-6 for the parts outside the CDR3, the full variable domain is GAGVSQSPSNKVTEKGKDVELRCDPISGHTALYWYRQSLGQGLEFLIYFQGNSAPDKSGLPSDRFSAERTGGSVSTLTIQRTQQEDSAVYLCASSSKAGYPGANVLTFGAGSRLTVL.

The chain joins TRBV6-4 to TRBJ1-2; D remains unclear. Between the trimmed V and J ends, which lost 0 bases and 10 bases, there was a span of 12 bases. The CDR3 spans 13 residues. Germline CDR1 reads MRHNA; CDR2 reads SNTAGT. The CDR3 reads CASSDSSLLDYTF. The CDR3 DNA is TGTGCCAGCAGTGACTCGAGCCTACTCGACTACACCTTC.

This chain connects TRBV28 to TRBJ2-7, with 9 nucleotides matching TRBD2. The CDR3 runs 19 residues. Germline loops: CDR1 MDHEN, CDR2 SYDVKM. The V segment lost 5 bases and the J segment 0 bases; nucleotides outside the gene matches: 17. CDR3 sequence: CASSLGGGSGRGVSYEQYF. The CDR3 DNA reads as TGTGCCAGCAGTCTGGGTGGGGGTAGCGGGAGAGGTGTCTCCTACGAGCAGTACTTC.

V is TRBV29-1 and J is TRBJ2-7; D is possibly TRBD1 (6 bases). Trimming pared 3 bases from V and 2 bases from J, leaving 14 bases between. The germline gives CDR1 SQVTM, CDR2 ANQGSEA. The CDR3 covers 14 residues. This chain's CDR3 is CSVDLGSGAYEQYF. CDR3 in DNA: TGCAGCGTTGATTTAGGGTCAGGGGCCTACGAGCAGTACTTC.

J is TRBJ2-1 and V is TRBV7-9, with 16 bases lining up with TRBD2. Germline lookup yields CDR1 SEHNR and CDR2 FQNEAQ (reference sequence). The CDR3 length is 18 residues. J lost 6 bases, V lost 5 bases, and 10 bases had no gene match. CDR3 bases: TGTGCCAGCAGCGACAACCCGGGACTAGCGGGAGGGAGCAATGAGCAGTTCTTC. It translates to CASSDNPGLAGGSNEQFF.

CDR3 loop: CASSPGTGVYEQYF. CDR3 DNA sequence: TGTGCCAGCAGCCCCGGGACAGGGGTTTACGAGCAGTACTTC. The rearrangement joins TRBV7-9 to TRBJ2-7, with TRBD1 matching over 10 bases. The germline V gene has CDR1 SEHNR and CDR2 FQNEAQ (reference sequence). V dropped 5 bases and J dropped 4; count of bases not matched to a gene: 5. The CDR3 extends over 14 amino acids.

The rearrangement links TRBV9 to TRBJ2-2, with D unresolved. Per the germline V gene, CDR1 is SGDLS and CDR2 is YYNGEE. The CDR3 spans 16 residues. V shed 4 bases and J shed 3 bases, with 16 bases lying between them. The CDR3: CASSHPRGCDTGELFF. CDR3 DNA sequence: TGTGCCAGCAGCCACCCCCGAGGTTGCGACACCGGGGAGCTGTTTTTT.

The chain links TRBV2 to TRBJ1-1; 7 positions match TRBD1. Germline CDR1 and CDR2: SNHLY and FYNNEI. This CDR3 is 14 amino acids long. V lost 5 bases, J lost 3 bases, and 6 bases stayed unmatched. This chain's CDR3 is CASSPTGIDTEAFF. CDR3 in DNA: TGTGCCAGCAGTCCGACAGGGATCGACACTGAAGCTTTCTTT. The entire variable domain, with the rest obtained from reference TRBV2 and TRBJ1-1, is as follows: EPEVTQTPSHQVTQMGQEVILRCVPISNHLYFYWYRQILGQKVEFLVSFYNNEISEKSEIFDDQFSVERPDGSNFTLKIRSTKLEDSAMYFCASSPTGIDTEAFFGQGTRLTVV.

The V call is TRBV7-9, the J call TRBJ2-5; TRBD1 matches at 7 bases. The V gene end was trimmed by 5 bases and the J gene end by 5 bases; junction bases not matched to a gene: 8. CDR3 length: 14 residues. Germline V gene lookup returns CDR1 SEHNR and CDR2 FQNEAQ (reference sequence). DNA of the CDR3: TGTGCCAGCAGCGACGACAGGGTGCCGGAGACCCAGTACTTC. This encodes CASSDDRVPETQYF.

Only a few counts were recorded for this clone. The chain links TRBV27 to TRBJ2-7; 9 bases align to TRBD2. In germline, CDR1 is MNHEY, CDR2 SMNVEV (reference sequence). This CDR3 has 14 amino acids. After removal of 10 bases from V and 4 bases from J, the junction contained 11 bases not matched to a gene. CDR3 region: CATRGLAGTYEQYF. CDR3 in DNA: TGTGCCACCCGAGGTCTAGCGGGAACTTACGAGCAGTACTTC.